These 14 T cell receptor beta chains were sequenced from one sample in a study of T cell responses to AZD1222 COVID-19 vaccine. Here immunoSEQ multiplex PCR was the method, and the copy in TCRdb shows in-frame clones only, minus some. The sample carries about 130,000 clones, roughly 90% recorded once. The sample here was peripheral blood, taken on day 0 of AZD1222 vaccination. The receptors derive from an adult in good health.

This clone turned up a few times. The chain uses TRBV30 and TRBJ2-1; 7 positions match TRBD2. Unmatched junction bases numbered 5, after V lost 3 bases and J lost 0 bases. Germline assignment: CDR1 GTSNPN and CDR2 SVGIG (reference sequence). The CDR3 consists of 15 residues. The CDR3 DNA follows: TGTGCCTGGAGCCGACTAGCAGGCTCCTACAATGAGCAGTTCTTC. Translated, it gives CAWSRLAGSYNEQFF.

The DNA of the CDR3 is TGTGCCAGCAGTTACCCCGGGGGCAATCAGCCCCAGCATTTT. It translates to CASSYPGGNQPQHF. The gene calls are TRBV6-6 and TRBJ1-5; D uncertain. Per germline, CDR1 MNHNY and CDR2 SVGAGI (reference sequence). This CDR3 spans 14 amino acids. Trimming took 2 bases from V and 2 from J, leaving 7 bases between them.

This chain uses TRBV9 with TRBJ2-1; D remains unclear. The CDR3 covers 13 residues. Germline V gene lookup returns CDR1 SGDLS and CDR2 YYNGEE. With 5 bases removed from V and 9 bases from J, the gap between germline ends came to 15 bases. The DNA of the CDR3 is TGTGCCAGCAGTGGTACCCTTGGGGTTGAGCAGTTCTTC. This gives the protein CASSGTLGVEQFF.

CDR3 DNA sequence: TGTGCCAGCAGGGACGGCCGCGGGGAGCTGTTTTTT. The encoded protein is CASRDGRGELFF. The chain carries TRBV5-4 and TRBJ2-2; D remains unclear. The CDR3 length is 12 residues. Between the trimmed V and J ends, which lost 5 bases and 7 bases, there was a span of 9 bases. Germline lookup yields CDR1 SGHNT and CDR2 YYREEE (reference sequence).

The chain recombines TRBV4-1 with TRBJ2-7, with D possibly matching TRBD2 (5 bases). V lost 4 bases, J lost 0 bases, and 13 bases lay in between. Germline V CDR1 and CDR2: MGHRA, YSYEKL. The CDR3 has 15 amino acids. The CDR3 loop is CASSLPEGFSYEQYF. The CDR3 region has the DNA TGCGCCAGCAGCCTCCCCGAGGGCTTCTCCTACGAGCAGTACTTC.

The chain links TRBV7-9 to TRBJ1-4, with D possibly matching TRBD1 (5 bases). The CDR3 totals 15 residues. Trimming removed 4 bases at V and 7 bases at J, with 16 bases between. The germline gives CDR1 SEHNR, CDR2 FQNEAQ (reference sequence). The DNA of the CDR3 is TGTGCCAGCAGCTGGGGGGAAGGATGGAGTGAAAAACTGTTTTTT. This sequence encodes CASSWGEGWSEKLFF.

CDR3 in DNA: TGTGCCAGCAGCTTAGCGGGGGGCAGGGAAGATACGCAGTATTTT. This codes for CASSLAGGREDTQYF. V usage is TRBV6-1 and J usage is TRBJ2-3, with 10 bases identical to TRBD2. J gave up 5 bases and V 6 bases, and 8 bases lay outside the gene matches. From germline, CDR1 is MNHNS and CDR2 SASEGT. This CDR3 region has 15 residues.

The chain couples TRBV12-3 or TRBV12-4 to TRBJ2-7, with unresolved D. V was pared by 0 bases and J by 3 bases, with 6 bases between. The CDR3 covers 13 residues. Here the CDR3 DNA reads TGTGCCAGCAGTTTAGCCCTCGGCTACGAGCAGTACTTC. Its protein product is CASSLALGYEQYF.

The chain has TRBV7-2 and TRBJ2-3; 10 bases are a match to TRBD2. The CDR3 has 16 residues. V lost 2 bases, J lost 3 bases, and 5 bases stayed unmatched. Germline values: CDR1 SGHTA, CDR2 FQGNSA. The CDR3 reads CASSLNQRGGTDTQYF. CDR3 nucleotide sequence: TGTGCCAGCAGCTTAAACCAGCGGGGGGGAACAGATACGCAGTATTTT.

The chain is built from TRBV18 and TRBJ1-5; unclear D gene. The ends were cut back, 5 bases at V and 2 bases at J, with 7 bases in the middle. This CDR3 comprises 13 residues. Germline V gene sequence: CDR1 KGHSH, CDR2 LQKENI. CDR3 in DNA: TGTGCCAGCTCAATCGGTGGCAATCAGCCCCAGCATTTT. Translated: CASSIGGNQPQHF.

The rearrangement links TRBV10-3 to TRBJ2-7; D unclear. In germline, CDR1 is ENHRY, CDR2 SYGVKD. This CDR3 is built from 14 residues. The V end lost 10 bases, the J end lost 4 bases, and 20 bases lay between the germline ends. CDR3 nucleotide sequence: TGTGCCACCTTAAACTCGGCTGTACCGTACGAGCAGTACTTC. This gives the protein CATLNSAVPYEQYF.

This clone was seen a handful of times. The sample has other DNA sequences that encode this CDR3 too. This chain joins TRBV4-3 and TRBJ1-2; TRBD1 aligns across 8 bases. Germline trimming cut 0 bases from V and 1 base from J; bases unmatched to any gene: 4. Per the germline V gene, CDR1 is LGHNA and CDR2 is YSLEER. CDR3 length: 16 residues. The CDR3 bases are TGCGCCAGCAGCCAAGACGGGACAGGAATTAACTATGGCTACACCTTC. Amino acid sequence: CASSQDGTGINYGYTF.

On this clone: This same CDR3 is encoded by further DNA sequences in the sample. V gene TRBV7-9 combines with J gene TRBJ1-4, with 7 positions matching TRBD1. With 1 base clipped from V and 5 bases from J, the junction kept 1 base outside the gene matches. In germline, CDR1 is SEHNR, CDR2 FQNEAQ (reference sequence). The CDR3 spans 14 residues. Here the CDR3 DNA reads TGTGCCAGCAGCTTAGGACAGGGCAATGAAAAACTGTTTTTT. Encoded protein: CASSLGQGNEKLFF.

V is TRBV27 and J is TRBJ2-7, with D maybe TRBD1 (5 bases). The CDR3 is 13 amino acids. From germline, CDR1 is MNHEY and CDR2 SMNVEV (reference sequence). Deletions cut 4 bases from V and 3 bases from J, with 10 bases between. CDR3 loop: CASSSTVNYEQYF. CDR3 sequence (DNA): TGTGCCAGCAGTTCGACAGTTAACTACGAGCAGTACTTC.